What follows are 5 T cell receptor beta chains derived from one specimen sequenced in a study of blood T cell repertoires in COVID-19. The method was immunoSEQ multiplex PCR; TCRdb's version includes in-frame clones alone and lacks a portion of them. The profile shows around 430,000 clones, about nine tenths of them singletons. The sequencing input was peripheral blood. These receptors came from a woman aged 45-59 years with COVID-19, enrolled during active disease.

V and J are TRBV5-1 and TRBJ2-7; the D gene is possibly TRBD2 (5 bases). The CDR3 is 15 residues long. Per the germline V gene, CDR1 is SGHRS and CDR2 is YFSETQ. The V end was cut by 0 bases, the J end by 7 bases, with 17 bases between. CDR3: CASSLEAGRDSEQYF. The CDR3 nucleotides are TGCGCCAGCAGCTTGGAGGCAGGACGGGATTCGGAGCAGTACTTC.

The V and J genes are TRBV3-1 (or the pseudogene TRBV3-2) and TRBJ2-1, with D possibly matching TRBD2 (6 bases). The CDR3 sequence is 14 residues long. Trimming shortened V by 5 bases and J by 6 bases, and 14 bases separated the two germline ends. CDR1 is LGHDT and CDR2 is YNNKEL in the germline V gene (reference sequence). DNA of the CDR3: TGTGCCAGCAGCTTGTCGACTAGTGGCAATGAGCAGTTCTTC. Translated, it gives CASSLSTSGNEQFF.

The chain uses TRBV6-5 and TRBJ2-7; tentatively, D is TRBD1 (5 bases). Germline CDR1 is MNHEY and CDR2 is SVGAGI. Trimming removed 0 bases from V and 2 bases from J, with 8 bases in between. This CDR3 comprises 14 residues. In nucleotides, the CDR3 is TGTGCCAGCAGTTACTCTTCCAGGGCCTACGAGCAGTACTTC. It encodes CASSYSSRAYEQYF.

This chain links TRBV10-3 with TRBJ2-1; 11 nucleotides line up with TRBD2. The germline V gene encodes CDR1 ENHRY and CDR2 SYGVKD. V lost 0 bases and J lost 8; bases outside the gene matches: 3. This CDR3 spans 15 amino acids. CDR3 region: CAISESGTSGDEQFF. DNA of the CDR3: TGTGCCATCAGTGAGTCGGGGACTAGCGGCGATGAGCAGTTCTTC.

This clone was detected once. The CDR3 spells CASSLVGITAGDGYTF. The DNA for the CDR3 is TGTGCCAGCAGTTTGGTGGGTATTACGGCCGGGGATGGCTACACCTTC. The rearrangement joins TRBV28 to TRBJ1-2; no clear D gene. The CDR3 runs to 16 residues. The germline V and J ends were trimmed by 3 bases and 6 bases, with 20 bases remaining between them. Germline CDR1 MDHEN, CDR2 SYDVKM.